These 30 T cell receptor beta chains share one sample of origin, sequenced in a study of control samples from healthy donors and cancer patients. The repertoire was sequenced with immunoSEQ multiplex PCR; TCRdb's copy has only in-frame clones and lacks some. The sample lists tens of thousands of clones; roughly 93% were seen once. Sequenced sample: PBMCs. All receptors derive from a woman aged 40 to 49 with lung cancer.

J is TRBJ1-3 and V is TRBV6-5; D gene uncertain. The CDR3 is 13 amino acids. V shed 2 bases and J shed 4 bases, with 6 bases lying between them. Germline values: CDR1 MNHEY, CDR2 SVGAGI. The DNA of the CDR3 is TGTGCCAGCAGTTACGAGGCAGGAAACACCATATATTTT. It translates to CASSYEAGNTIYF.

V and J are TRBV3-1 (or the pseudogene TRBV3-2) and TRBJ2-2; D unresolved. This CDR3 has 16 amino acids. Trimming cost V 0 bases and J 7 bases, with 15 bases left between them. The germline CDR1 and CDR2 sequences are LGHDT and YNNKEL (reference sequence). The CDR3 nucleotides are TGTGCCAGCAGCCAAGATCTAATAGCCCTCGTCGGGGAGCTGTTTTTT. Protein: CASSQDLIALVGELFF.

The sample holds one count of this clone. The chain has TRBV30 and TRBJ2-5, with D possibly matching TRBD2 (6 bases). CDR3 length equals 14 residues. V was shortened by 0 bases and J by 7 bases, with 15 bases between the two germline ends. CDR1 and CDR2 (germline): GTSNPN, SVGIG (reference sequence). The CDR3 sequence: CAWSVLGGGVTQYF. CDR3 nucleotides: TGTGCCTGGAGTGTACTCGGTGGAGGGGTGACCCAGTACTTC.

The chain couples TRBV12-3 or TRBV12-4 to TRBJ1-1; no definite D call. Trimming took off 6 bases at V and 0 bases at J, with 8 bases between the two ends. There are 13 residues in the CDR3. This CDR3 is CASSPDMNTEAFF. The CDR3 DNA follows: TGTGCCAGCAGCCCTGACATGAACACTGAAGCTTTCTTT.

The chain uses TRBV7-9 and TRBJ1-3, with 10 bases identical to TRBD1. With V trimmed by 6 bases and J by 4 bases, 6 bases remained unmatched. Germline CDR1 reads SEHNR; CDR2 reads FQNEAQ (reference sequence). This CDR3 comprises 15 residues. The CDR3 bases are TGTGCCAGCAGGTGGACAGGGGGTGCCGGAAACACCATATATTTT. The encoded protein is CASRWTGGAGNTIYF. Supplemented by reference TRBV7-9 and TRBJ1-3, the full variable domain reads DTGVSQNPRHKITKRGQNVTFRCDPISEHNRLYWYRQTLGQGPEFLTYFQNEAQLEKSRLLSDRFSAERPKGSFSTLEIQRTEQGDSAMYLCASRWTGGAGNTIYFGEGSWLTVV.

This chain joins TRBV5-1 and TRBJ2-1, with TRBD1 as a possible D gene (6 bases). Between the trimmed V and J ends, which lost 0 bases and 6 bases, there was a span of 13 bases. The V gene's germline CDR1 is SGHRS and CDR2 YFSETQ. This CDR3 contains 15 residues. The CDR3 loop is CASSLEGHLPNEQFF. CDR3 DNA: TGCGCCAGCAGCTTGGAGGGACACTTACCCAATGAGCAGTTCTTC.

This clone was detected once. The chain uses TRBV30 and TRBJ1-5; 7 nucleotides agree with TRBD1. The CDR3 is 13 amino acids. The germline CDR1 and CDR2 sequences are GTSNPN and SVGIG (reference sequence). With V trimmed by 3 bases and J by 7 bases, 6 bases remained unmatched. The CDR3 loop reads CAWRQGREQPQHF. CDR3 in DNA: TGTGCCTGGAGACAGGGGAGGGAACAGCCCCAGCATTTT.

V and J are TRBV18 and TRBJ1-1; D unresolved. Germline CDR1 KGHSH, CDR2 LQKENI. This CDR3 has 13 amino acids. The V and J ends lost 8 bases and 3 bases respectively, with 13 bases between them. The CDR3 loop reads CASTDHLDTEAFF. In nucleotides, the CDR3 is TGTGCCAGCACGGACCATTTGGACACTGAAGCTTTCTTT.

This chain links TRBV7-9 with TRBJ2-5; no clear D gene. The germline gives CDR1 SEHNR, CDR2 FQNEAQ (reference sequence). The CDR3 sequence is 12 residues long. Trimming took off 8 bases at V and 7 bases at J, with 14 bases between the two ends. Written as DNA, the CDR3 is TGTGCCAGCTCCCCCCTCCTTTGGACCCAGTACTTC. This translates into CASSPLLWTQYF.

The CDR3 nucleotides read TGTGCCAGCAGTCTACAAGCGAACACTGAAGCTTTCTTT. Its translation is CASSLQANTEAFF. V gene TRBV3-1 (or the pseudogene TRBV3-2) combines with J gene TRBJ1-1; the D is unclear. This CDR3 region has 13 residues. Trimming left V 6 bases short and J 1 base short, with 9 bases between. Germline V gives CDR1 LGHDT, CDR2 YNNKEL (reference sequence).

The rearrangement uses TRBV4-1 and TRBJ1-5, with 10 bases fitting TRBD1. V gave up 3 bases and J gave up 4 bases; unmatched junction bases: 9. Looked up from germline, CDR1 is MGHRA and CDR2 is YSYEKL. This CDR3 region has 17 residues. The CDR3 DNA is TGCGCCAGCAGCCATGACAATCCGGGACAGGGGAATCAGCCCCAGCATTTT. This codes for CASSHDNPGQGNQPQHF.

V gene TRBV5-1 combines with J gene TRBJ1-1, with unresolved D. Germline V CDR1 and CDR2: SGHRS, YFSETQ. Trimming took 6 bases from V and 5 from J, leaving 8 bases between them. The CDR3 loop spans 11 amino acids. For the CDR3, the DNA is TGCGCCAGCATGAGGGATACTGAAGCTTTCTTT. Translation gives CASMRDTEAFF.

The rearrangement joins TRBV2 to TRBJ1-2, with 7 bases aligning to TRBD1. CDR3 length: 13 residues. V lost 5 bases and J lost 8; bases outside the gene matches: 8. Germline-derived CDR1 and CDR2 are SNHLY and FYNNEI. As DNA, the CDR3 is TGTGCCAGCAGTATGAATCAGGGGGAAGGCTACACCTTC. It codes for CASSMNQGEGYTF.

In its sample, this clone was seen once. The chain has TRBV5-6 and TRBJ1-5, with D maybe TRBD1 (5 bases). The CDR3 contains 14 residues. Germline loops: CDR1 SGHDT, CDR2 YYEEEE. V was shortened by 4 bases and J by 4 bases, with 12 bases between the two germline ends. The CDR3 spells CASSPPGGNQPQHF. For the CDR3, the DNA is TGTGCCAGCAGCCCACCCGGGGGGAATCAGCCCCAGCATTTT.

The V gene is TRBV5-8, the J gene TRBJ1-1; no reliable D call. V was clipped by 4 bases and J by 4 bases, with 2 bases between them. Per germline, CDR1 SGHTS and CDR2 YDEGEE. The CDR3 is made up of 10 amino acids. CDR3 in DNA: TGTGCCAGCAGCATCACTGAAGCTTTCTTT. This codes for CASSITEAFF.

V usage is TRBV28 and J usage is TRBJ1-2; D ambiguous. V was cut by 8 bases and J by 8 bases, with 18 bases left in between. Germline CDR1 and CDR2: MDHEN and SYDVKM. CDR3 length: 13 amino acids. This chain's CDR3 is CASQREAGRGYTF. The CDR3 region has the DNA TGTGCCAGCCAGAGAGAGGCAGGTAGGGGCTACACCTTC.

The genes are TRBV6-2 or TRBV6-3 and TRBJ2-3, with 15 bases that match TRBD2. V dropped 2 bases and J dropped 5; count of bases not matched to a gene: 5. The CDR3 sequence is 17 residues long. Germline CDR1 is MNHEY and CDR2 is SVGEGT. CDR3 DNA sequence: TGTGCCAGCAGTTACCCGGGACTAGCGGGGGGAAAAGATACGCAGTATTTT. Translating it yields CASSYPGLAGGKDTQYF.

This chain links TRBV7-2 with TRBJ1-1; D uncertain. The CDR3 sequence is 13 residues long. The germline V and J ends were trimmed by 3 bases and 0 bases, with 5 bases remaining between them. Germline CDR1 is SGHTA and CDR2 is FQGNSA. CDR3 amino acids: CASSFRLNTEAFF. CDR3 in DNA: TGTGCCAGCAGCTTTAGGTTGAACACTGAAGCTTTCTTT.

This chain uses TRBV2 with TRBJ2-1; D might be TRBD2 (6 bases). Germline V gene data show CDR1 as SNHLY and CDR2 as FYNNEI. The CDR3 is made up of 18 amino acids. Deletions cut 3 bases from V and 1 base from J, with 19 bases between. The CDR3 region has the DNA TGTGCCAGCAGTGATTATGTGACAGCTCGGGGGTCCTACAATGAGCAGTTCTTC. Translated, it gives CASSDYVTARGSYNEQFF.

The V gene is TRBV5-4, the J gene TRBJ1-2, with TRBD1 matching 7 bases. From germline, CDR1 is SGHNT and CDR2 YYREEE (reference sequence). The CDR3 loop spans 12 amino acids. Unmatched junction bases numbered 5, after V lost 4 bases and J lost 8 bases. The CDR3 nucleotides are TGTGCCAGCAGCCTACAGGGGACCGGCTACACCTTC. Translated: CASSLQGTGYTF.

The table lists this clone with a count of one. The V gene is TRBV27, the J gene TRBJ2-1; 9 nucleotides align to TRBD1. The CDR3 has 13 amino acids. Germline V gene lookup returns CDR1 MNHEY and CDR2 SMNVEV (reference sequence). J gave up 5 bases and V 8 bases, and 4 bases lay outside the gene matches. CDR3 sequence: CASGTGTNNEQFF. DNA for the CDR3: TGTGCCAGCGGGACAGGGACGAACAATGAGCAGTTCTTC.

This clone was found once. CDR3 in amino acids: CASRPPGHSGNTIYF. The CDR3 DNA is TGTGCCAGCAGGCCACCGGGGCACTCTGGAAACACCATATATTTT. The V call is TRBV6-5, the J call TRBJ1-3, with a possible D match to TRBD1 (5 bases). Germline lookup yields CDR1 MNHEY and CDR2 SVGAGI. V lost 6 bases and J 0 bases, leaving 12 bases between the germline ends. The CDR3 runs to 15 residues.

The chain employs TRBV7-9 and TRBJ1-1, with D perhaps matching TRBD1 (6 bases). The CDR3 is 13 residues long. Germline lookup yields CDR1 SEHNR and CDR2 FQNEAQ (reference sequence). V was clipped by 5 bases and J by 5 bases, with 12 bases between them. For the CDR3, the DNA is TGTGCCAGCAGCAACACAGGGAATACTGAAGCTTTCTTT. As protein: CASSNTGNTEAFF.

The V call is TRBV28, the J call TRBJ1-4, with 7 bases lining up with TRBD1. The V gene's germline CDR1 is MDHEN and CDR2 SYDVKM. V shed 5 bases and J 5 bases; nucleotides not matched to a gene: 5. This CDR3 has 14 residues. The CDR3 nucleotides read TGTGCCAGCAGTCAGCGAGGGGGCAATGAAAAACTGTTTTTT. Translating it yields CASSQRGGNEKLFF.

The J gene is TRBJ2-7, the V gene TRBV4-1, with D possibly TRBD1 on 6 matching bases. The ends were cut back, 3 bases at V and 7 bases at J, with 16 bases in the middle. Germline CDR1 is MGHRA and CDR2 is YSYEKL. The CDR3 runs to 14 residues. CDR3: CASSHETGRWEQYF. CDR3 nucleotide sequence: TGCGCCAGCAGCCATGAGACAGGACGGTGGGAGCAGTACTTC.

The CDR3: CASSPGTGNQPQHF. The CDR3 bases are TGTGCCAGCTCACCAGGGACAGGCAATCAGCCCCAGCATTTT. The chain links TRBV18 to TRBJ1-5; 7 bases are shared with TRBD1. The CDR3 runs to 14 residues. Germline V gene data show CDR1 as KGHSH and CDR2 as LQKENI. The junction had 0 bases not matched to a gene; V was cut back by 2 bases and J by 2 bases.

This chain joins TRBV7-2 and TRBJ1-2; D is ambiguous. From germline, CDR1 is SGHTA and CDR2 FQGNSA. The CDR3 has 13 residues. V was shortened by 5 bases and J by 3 bases, with 10 bases between the two germline ends. Here the CDR3 reads CASSPVGDYGYTF. CDR3 coding DNA: TGTGCCAGCAGCCCCGTAGGTGACTATGGCTACACCTTC.

The V gene is TRBV6-5, the J gene TRBJ2-1; 9 bases align to TRBD2. The CDR3 contains 15 residues. The germline V gene encodes CDR1 MNHEY and CDR2 SVGAGI. V was pared by 2 bases and J by 6 bases, with 5 bases of the junction left unmatched. The CDR3 nucleotides are TGTGCCAGCAGTTACGACGCGGGGGGGCCCAATGAGCAGTTCTTC. Translated, it gives CASSYDAGGPNEQFF.

The genes are TRBV2 and TRBJ1-5, with unresolved D. Germline CDR1 is SNHLY and CDR2 is FYNNEI. The ends were cut back, 1 base at V and 2 bases at J, with 12 bases in the middle. The CDR3 spans 16 residues. The CDR3 loop is CASSEGPSRGNQPQHF. As DNA, the CDR3 is TGTGCCAGCAGTGAAGGTCCCTCTAGAGGCAATCAGCCCCAGCATTTT.

This sequence joins TRBV6-5 and TRBJ1-6; no firm D call. This CDR3 region has 13 residues. Trimming removed 8 bases at V and 8 bases at J, with 13 bases between. Germline V gene lookup returns CDR1 MNHEY and CDR2 SVGAGI. For the CDR3, the DNA is TGTGCCAGCTGCGGTGTGCTTGATTCACCCCTCCACTTT. Its translation is CASCGVLDSPLHF.